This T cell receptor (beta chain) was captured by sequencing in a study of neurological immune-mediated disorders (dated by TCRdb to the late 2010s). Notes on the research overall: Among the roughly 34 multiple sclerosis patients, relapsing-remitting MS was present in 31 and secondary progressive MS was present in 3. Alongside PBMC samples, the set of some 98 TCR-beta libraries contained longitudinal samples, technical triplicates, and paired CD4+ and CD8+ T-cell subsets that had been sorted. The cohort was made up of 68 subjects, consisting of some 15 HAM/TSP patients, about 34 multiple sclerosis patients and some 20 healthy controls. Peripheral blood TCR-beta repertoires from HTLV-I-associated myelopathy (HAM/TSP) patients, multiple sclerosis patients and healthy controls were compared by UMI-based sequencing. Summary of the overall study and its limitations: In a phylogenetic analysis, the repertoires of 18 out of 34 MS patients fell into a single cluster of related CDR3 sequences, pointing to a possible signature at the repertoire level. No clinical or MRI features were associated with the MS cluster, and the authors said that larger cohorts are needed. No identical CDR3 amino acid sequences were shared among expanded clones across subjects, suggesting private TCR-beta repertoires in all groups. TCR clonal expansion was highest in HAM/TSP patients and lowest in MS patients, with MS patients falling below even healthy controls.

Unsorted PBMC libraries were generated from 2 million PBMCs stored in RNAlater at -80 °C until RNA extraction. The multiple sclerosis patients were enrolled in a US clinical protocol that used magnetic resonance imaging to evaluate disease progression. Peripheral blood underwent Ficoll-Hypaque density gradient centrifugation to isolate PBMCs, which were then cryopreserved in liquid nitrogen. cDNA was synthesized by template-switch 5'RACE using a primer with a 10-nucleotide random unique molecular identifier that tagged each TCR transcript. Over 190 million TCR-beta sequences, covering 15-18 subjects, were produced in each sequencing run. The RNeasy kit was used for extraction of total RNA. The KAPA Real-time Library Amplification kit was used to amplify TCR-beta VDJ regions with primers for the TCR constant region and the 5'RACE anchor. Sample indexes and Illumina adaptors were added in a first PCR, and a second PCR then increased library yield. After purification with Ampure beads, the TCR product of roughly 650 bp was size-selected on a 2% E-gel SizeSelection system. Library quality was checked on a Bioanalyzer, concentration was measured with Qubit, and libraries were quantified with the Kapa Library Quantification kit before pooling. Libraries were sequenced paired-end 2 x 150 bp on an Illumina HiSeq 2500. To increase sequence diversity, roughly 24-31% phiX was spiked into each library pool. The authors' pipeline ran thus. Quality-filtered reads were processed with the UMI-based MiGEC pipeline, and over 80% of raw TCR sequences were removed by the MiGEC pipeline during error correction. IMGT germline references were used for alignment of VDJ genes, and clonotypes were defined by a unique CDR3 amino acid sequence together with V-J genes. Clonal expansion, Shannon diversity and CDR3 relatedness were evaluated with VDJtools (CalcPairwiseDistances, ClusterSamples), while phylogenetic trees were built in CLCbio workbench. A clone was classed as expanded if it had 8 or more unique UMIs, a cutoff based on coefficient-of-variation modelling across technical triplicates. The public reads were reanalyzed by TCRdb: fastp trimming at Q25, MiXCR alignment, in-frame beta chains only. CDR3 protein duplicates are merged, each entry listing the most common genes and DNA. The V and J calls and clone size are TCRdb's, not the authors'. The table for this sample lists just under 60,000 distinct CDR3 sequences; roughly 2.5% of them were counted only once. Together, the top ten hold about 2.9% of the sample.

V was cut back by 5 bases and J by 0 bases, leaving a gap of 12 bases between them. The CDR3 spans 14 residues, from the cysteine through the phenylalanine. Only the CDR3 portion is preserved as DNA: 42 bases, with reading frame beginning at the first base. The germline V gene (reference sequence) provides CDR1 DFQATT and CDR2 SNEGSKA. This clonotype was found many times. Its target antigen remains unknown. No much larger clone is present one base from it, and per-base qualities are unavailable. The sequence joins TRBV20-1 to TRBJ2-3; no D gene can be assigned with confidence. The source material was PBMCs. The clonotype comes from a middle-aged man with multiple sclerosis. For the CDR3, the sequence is CSAPPLASTDTQYF. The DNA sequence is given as TGCAGTGCTCCCCCTTTGGCCAGCACAGATACGCAGTATTTT.